The 9 T cell receptor beta chains in this list originate from one sample, sequenced in a study of T cell repertoires in cytomegalovirus infection. TCRdb called the reads again in MiXCR, with one record for every CDR3 protein. In the table there are 400,000 or so distinct CDR3 sequences, 15% to 20% of which are singletons. Sequenced sample: PBMCs. These receptors all come from a human donor in good health (CMV status not recorded). Some clones in this sample may be carry-over from other donors' samples.

This clonotype was observed many times. This sequence joins TRBV6-6 and TRBJ1-2; D is unresolved. The CDR3 is 17 residues long. V lost 2 bases, J lost 0 bases, and 16 bases lay in between. Germline V gives CDR1 MNHNY, CDR2 SVGAGI (reference sequence). The CDR3 DNA is TGTGCCAGCAGTTACGCAGGTCGGGCAGTTCCTAACTATGGCTACACCTTC. Amino acids: CASSYAGRAVPNYGYTF.

This clonotype was counted at least ten times. CDR3 sequence (DNA): TGTGCCAGCAGTTACTCGCTAGCGGAGGTTGAGCAGTTCTTC. It translates to CASSYSLAEVEQFF. This rearrangement joins TRBV6-5 to TRBJ2-1; 7 bases agree with TRBD2. There are 14 residues in the CDR3. Trimming removed 0 bases from V and 9 bases from J; junction bases left unmatched: 5. Germline V gene sequence: CDR1 MNHEY, CDR2 SVGAGI.

The rearrangement links TRBV29-1 to TRBJ2-3; D uncertain. Germline V gene lookup returns CDR1 SQVTM and CDR2 ANQGSEA. The CDR3 consists of 15 residues. V was cut by 6 bases and J by 0 bases, with 16 bases left in between. DNA for the CDR3: TGCAGCGTCATACGGCAGGCTGCTAGCACAGATACGCAGTATTTT. Translated: CSVIRQAASTDTQYF.

The chain joins TRBV19 to TRBJ2-7; D may be TRBD2 (6 bases). CDR3 length: 15 residues. Trimming stripped 0 bases from V and 1 base from J, with 10 bases between. Looked up from germline, CDR1 is LNHDA and CDR2 is SQIVND (reference sequence). The CDR3 is CASSIDPGTSYEQYF. CDR3 nucleotide sequence: TGTGCCAGTAGTATAGACCCCGGGACTTCCTACGAGCAGTACTTC.

This clonotype appeared many times. CDR3: CASSPISGAGNNEQFF. CDR3 bases: TGTGCCAGCAGCCCCATTTCAGGAGCGGGAAACAATGAGCAGTTCTTC. The chain uses TRBV7-2 and TRBJ2-1; TRBD2 matches at 7 bases. Germline CDR1 and CDR2: SGHTA and FQGNSA. V lost 5 bases, J lost 5 bases, and 12 bases stayed unmatched. CDR3 length: 16 amino acids.

This clonotype was seen ten or more times. The chain links TRBV4-3 to TRBJ1-5; D unclear. Germline lookup yields CDR1 LGHNA and CDR2 YSLEER. The CDR3 length is 14 residues. V shed 0 bases and J shed 5 bases, with 8 bases lying between them. The CDR3 DNA sequence: TGCGCCAGCAGCCAAGAGTTAACCTATCAGCCCCAGCATTTT. Translated: CASSQELTYQPQHF.

This clonotype has at least ten counts. V is TRBV7-2 and J is TRBJ1-2; possibly TRBD1 for D (5 bases). V lost 5 bases and J 4 bases, leaving 14 bases between the germline ends. The CDR3 consists of 14 residues. Per the germline V gene, CDR1 is SGHTA and CDR2 is FQGNSA. The CDR3 coding sequence is TGTGCCAGCAGCCCCCGGAAGGGGATCTATGGCTACACCTTC. It specifies CASSPRKGIYGYTF. The whole variable domain, remainder taken from reference TRBV7-2 and TRBJ1-2, is GAGVSQSPSNKVTEKGKDVELRCDPISGHTALYWYRQSLGQGLEFLIYFQGNSAPDKSGLPSDRFSAERTGGSVSTLTIQRTQQEDSAVYLCASSPRKGIYGYTFGSGTRLTVV.

This clonotype has at least ten counts. The chain uses TRBV10-3 and TRBJ1-4; weak D call: TRBD1 (5 bases). CDR1 and CDR2 from the germline V gene are ENHRY and SYGVKD. The germline V and J ends were trimmed by 10 bases and 11 bases, with 14 bases remaining between them. This CDR3 has 11 residues. CDR3 residues: CATRDGLKLFF. Here the CDR3 DNA reads TGTGCCACCCGGGACGGACTGAAACTGTTTTTT.

This clonotype was picked up a small number of times. This chain links TRBV10-3 with TRBJ2-3, with 8 bases identical to TRBD1. Germline CDR1 and CDR2: ENHRY and SYGVKD. The CDR3 is 17 residues long. Trimming cost V 4 bases and J 0 bases; bases outside gene matches: 9. The CDR3 sequence is CAISGPRDRYSTDTQYF. The CDR3 DNA reads as TGTGCCATCAGTGGGCCCCGGGACAGGTATAGCACAGATACGCAGTATTTT.